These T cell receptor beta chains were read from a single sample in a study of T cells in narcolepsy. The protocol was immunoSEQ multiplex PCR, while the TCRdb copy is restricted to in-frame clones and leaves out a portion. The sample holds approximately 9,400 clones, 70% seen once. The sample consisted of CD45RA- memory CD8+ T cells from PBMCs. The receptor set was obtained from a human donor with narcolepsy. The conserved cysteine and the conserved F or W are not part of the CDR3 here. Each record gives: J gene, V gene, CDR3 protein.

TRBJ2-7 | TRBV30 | AGEWAESDRYEQY
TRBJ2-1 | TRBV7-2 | ASSLILAGIDEQF
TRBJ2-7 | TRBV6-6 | ASRGTPYEQY
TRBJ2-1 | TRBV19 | ASSGARYNEQF
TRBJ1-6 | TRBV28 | ASSSGRTENSPLH
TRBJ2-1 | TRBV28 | ASSPPGLSYNEQF
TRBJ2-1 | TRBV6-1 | ASSGLAGGLNEQF
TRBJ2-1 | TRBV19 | ASSIQGAEYNEQF
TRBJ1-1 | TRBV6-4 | ASSDSGGQGGTEAF
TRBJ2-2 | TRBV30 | AWSKRGIEVGELF
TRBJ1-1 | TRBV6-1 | ASSEGPESVAAF
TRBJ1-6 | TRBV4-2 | ASSSVAGDSPLH
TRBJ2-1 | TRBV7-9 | ASSLAGLAGEVGQF
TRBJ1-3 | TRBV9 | ASSTLTGGSGNTIY
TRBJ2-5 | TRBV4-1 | ASSHHSGGETQY
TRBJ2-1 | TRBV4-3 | ASSQGGLAGGGNEQF
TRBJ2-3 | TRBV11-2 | ASSYSLAPATADTQY
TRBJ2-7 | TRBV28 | ASSPQGGGAHEQY
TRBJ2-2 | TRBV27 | ASSFHKQGPGELF
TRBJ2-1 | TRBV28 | AVGGYNEQF
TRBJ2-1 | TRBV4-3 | ASAPSGRAGDEQF
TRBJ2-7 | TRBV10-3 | ATLAGGPSYEQY
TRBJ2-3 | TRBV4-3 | ASSPWTSSDTQY
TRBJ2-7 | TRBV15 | ATSTPGGGSYEQY
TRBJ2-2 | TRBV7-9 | ASSRTILDAPGELF
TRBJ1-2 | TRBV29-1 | SVEGGQDYGYT
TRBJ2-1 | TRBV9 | ASSARTGLNEQF
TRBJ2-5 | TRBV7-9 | ASSSTTGGNAETQY
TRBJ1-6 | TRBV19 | ASSTDRYSPLH
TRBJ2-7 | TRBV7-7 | ASSPGGIYEQY
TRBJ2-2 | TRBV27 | ASSLSSGVTGELF
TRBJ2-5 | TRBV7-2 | ASSLVGGGETQY
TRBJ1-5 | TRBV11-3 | ASSLDLTSNQPQH
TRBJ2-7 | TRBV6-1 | ASSDGFEY
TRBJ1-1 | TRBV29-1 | SVEDGVNTEAF
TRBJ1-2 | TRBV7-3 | ASSLDPDAYNYGYT
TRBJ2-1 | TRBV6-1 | ATQTGEAYNEQF
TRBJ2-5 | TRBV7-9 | ASSLYIPETQY
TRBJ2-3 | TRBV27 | ASSIGTSGGRSTDTQY